These 25 T cell receptor beta chains were sequenced from one sample in a study of blood T cell repertoires in COVID-19. The assay was immunoSEQ multiplex PCR, and TCRdb's table has in-frame clones only and misses some. The top ten hold 3.1% of the sample, which has some 260,000 clones, roughly 84% seen once. Source material: peripheral blood. These receptor sequences come from a woman under 30 with acute or convalescent COVID-19.

The count of this clone is one. V is TRBV5-1 and J is TRBJ1-1; TRBD1 agrees at 11 bases. This CDR3 spans 15 amino acids. Per germline, CDR1 SGHRS and CDR2 YFSETQ. Trimming took 5 bases from V and 1 from J; bases not matched to a gene: 4. The CDR3 sequence: CASSSGTGGNTEAFF. DNA for the CDR3: TGCGCCAGCAGTTCCGGGACAGGGGGGAACACTGAAGCTTTCTTT.

This chain uses TRBV30 with TRBJ1-6, with 9 bases matching TRBD1. Per the germline V gene, CDR1 is GTSNPN and CDR2 is SVGIG (reference sequence). V lost 2 bases, J lost 7 bases, and 3 bases stayed unmatched. The CDR3 length is 14 residues. CDR3 residues: CAWSKGQGNSPLHF. CDR3 nucleotides: TGTGCCTGGAGTAAAGGACAGGGGAATTCACCCCTCCACTTT.

This clone was detected only a few times. The J gene is TRBJ2-7, the V gene TRBV18, with D tentatively TRBD1 (5 bases). The CDR3 runs to 15 residues. V was cut by 3 bases and J by 2 bases, with 14 bases left in between. Per the germline V gene, CDR1 is KGHSH and CDR2 is LQKENI. The CDR3 spells CASSPTDRLTYEQYF. DNA for the CDR3: TGTGCCAGCTCACCCACAGACAGATTGACCTACGAGCAGTACTTC.

This clone occurred a few times. This chain uses TRBV18 with TRBJ1-1; 7 bases agree with TRBD1. V shed 3 bases and J 4 bases; nucleotides not matched to a gene: 5. The CDR3 is made up of 14 amino acids. In germline, CDR1 is KGHSH, CDR2 LQKENI. The CDR3 DNA sequence: TGTGCCAGCTCACCGACGACAGGGAGCACTGAAGCTTTCTTT. This encodes CASSPTTGSTEAFF.

The V and J genes are TRBV12-3 or TRBV12-4 and TRBJ1-1; D not certain. CDR3 length: 13 amino acids. With 5 bases removed from V and 7 bases from J, the gap between germline ends came to 14 bases. DNA of the CDR3: TGTGCCAGCAGTCCTGACACCAAAGGTGAAGCTTTCTTT. Translation: CASSPDTKGEAFF.

This clone has a single count. The CDR3 loop reads CASSQEGASSYEQYF. The CDR3 DNA sequence: TGCGCCAGCAGCCAAGAGGGGGCCTCCTCCTACGAGCAGTACTTC. This rearrangement joins TRBV4-3 to TRBJ2-7; D may be TRBD1 (6 bases). Germline CDR1 reads LGHNA; CDR2 reads YSLEER. The CDR3 totals 15 residues. Trimming took off 0 bases at V and 0 bases at J, with 9 bases between the two ends.

This chain joins TRBV28 and TRBJ2-7, with 15 bases identical to TRBD2. Losses at the gene ends were 4 bases for V and 2 bases for J; bases not matched to a gene: 9. Germline CDR1 is MDHEN and CDR2 is SYDVKM. The CDR3 loop spans 18 amino acids. The chain's CDR3 is CASSYVQGLAGGAYEQYF. The CDR3 DNA follows: TGTGCCAGCAGTTACGTACAGGGACTAGCGGGAGGCGCCTACGAGCAGTACTTC.

In its sample, this clone was seen a few times. The chain is built from TRBV7-2 and TRBJ1-2, with TRBD1 matching 7 bases. Germline V lookup: CDR1 SGHTA, CDR2 FQGNSA. The CDR3 sequence is 12 residues long. The V and J ends lost 5 bases and 8 bases, in that order; junction bases with no gene match: 5. For the CDR3, the DNA is TGTGCCAGCAGCCCTCAGGGGGTCGGCTACACCTTC. Protein: CASSPQGVGYTF.

The rearrangement joins TRBV12-3 or TRBV12-4 to TRBJ1-3, with D unresolved. There are 13 residues in the CDR3. V was pared by 8 bases and J by 7 bases, with 15 bases between. The CDR3 protein is CASLGILRNTIYF. In DNA form, the CDR3 reads TGTGCCAGCCTGGGTATACTCAGGAACACCATATATTTT.

This clone showed up just once. The chain combines TRBV9 with TRBJ2-7, with 12 positions matching TRBD2. This CDR3 spans 15 amino acids. V shed 1 base and J 5 bases; nucleotides not matched to a gene: 4. The germline CDR1 and CDR2 sequences are SGDLS and YYNGEE. CDR3 nucleotides: TGTGCCAGCAGCGTACTAGCGGGAGGGCCCGACGAGCAGTACTTC. Protein product: CASSVLAGGPDEQYF.

V usage is TRBV6-6 and J usage is TRBJ2-5; D may be TRBD2 (5 bases). Trimming removed 3 bases from V and 0 bases from J, with 11 bases in between. The length of the CDR3 is 15 residues. Per germline, CDR1 MNHNY and CDR2 SVGAGI (reference sequence). The CDR3 sequence: CASSYGGGYQETQYF. The DNA of the CDR3 is TGTGCCAGCAGTTATGGAGGCGGGTACCAAGAGACCCAGTACTTC.

This chain links TRBV30 with TRBJ1-2, with 9 bases identical to TRBD1. Per germline, CDR1 GTSNPN and CDR2 SVGIG (reference sequence). Unmatched junction bases numbered 6, after V lost 3 bases and J lost 7 bases. The CDR3 covers 13 residues. CDR3 bases: TGTGCCTGGAGATTACAGGGGGCTGGTGGCTACACCTTC. Translating gives CAWRLQGAGGYTF.

The genes are TRBV28 and TRBJ1-1, with unresolved D. The CDR3 has 15 residues. Trimming left V 5 bases short and J 7 bases short, with 20 bases between. Germline CDR1 and CDR2: MDHEN and SYDVKM. The CDR3 loop reads CASSPTMGIQIEAFF. The CDR3 region has the DNA TGTGCCAGCAGTCCTACCATGGGCATACAGATTGAAGCTTTCTTT.

This clone showed up just a few times. V is TRBV9 and J is TRBJ2-1, with 10 positions matching TRBD2. CDR1 SGDLS and CDR2 YYNGEE come from the germline V gene. The CDR3 totals 16 residues. V gave up 0 bases and J gave up 4 bases; unmatched junction bases: 4. This CDR3 is CASSVGRSGRYNEQFF. The CDR3 DNA follows: TGTGCCAGCAGCGTAGGGCGTAGCGGGAGGTACAATGAGCAGTTCTTC. The full variable domain, with the rest looked up from reference TRBV9 and TRBJ2-1, is DSGVTQTPKHLITATGQRVTLRCSPRSGDLSVYWYQQSLDQGLQFLIQYYNGEERAKGNILERFSAQQFPDLHSELNLSSLELGDSALYFCASSVGRSGRYNEQFFGPGTRLTVL.

The CDR3 here is CASSWGDSLNNEQFF. Written as DNA, the CDR3 is TGTGCCAGCAGTTGGGGGGACTCCCTTAACAATGAGCAGTTCTTC. The chain carries TRBV6-6 and TRBJ2-1; possible D gene TRBD2, 6 bases. Germline CDR1 is MNHNY and CDR2 is SVGAGI (reference sequence). This CDR3 contains 15 residues. Deletions cut 4 bases from V and 5 bases from J, with 15 bases between.

The gene calls are TRBV6-5 and TRBJ2-7; 11 nucleotides line up with TRBD1. J gave up 5 bases and V 3 bases, and 3 bases lay outside the gene matches. Germline lookup yields CDR1 MNHEY and CDR2 SVGAGI. This CDR3 spans 14 amino acids. The CDR3, as DNA: TGTGCCAGCAGTTATGGACAGGGGGCAGACGAGCAGTACTTC. Its protein product is CASSYGQGADEQYF.

This rearrangement joins TRBV5-1 to TRBJ1-1; D perhaps matches TRBD1 (6 bases). The CDR3 runs 14 residues. Germline loops: CDR1 SGHRS, CDR2 YFSETQ. The V and J ends lost 0 bases and 5 bases respectively, with 11 bases between them. CDR3 in amino acids: CASSLADSRTEAFF. CDR3 nucleotides: TGCGCCAGCAGCTTGGCGGACAGTAGGACTGAAGCTTTCTTT.

This chain connects TRBV19 to TRBJ2-3; D is ambiguous. Trimming took off 5 bases at V and 2 bases at J, with 11 bases between the two ends. Germline CDR1 LNHDA, CDR2 SQIVND (reference sequence). The CDR3 is made up of 14 amino acids. The CDR3 reads CASSPGPHTDTQYF. The CDR3 coding sequence is TGTGCCAGTAGTCCCGGTCCCCACACAGATACGCAGTATTTT.

The J gene is TRBJ2-1, the V gene TRBV30; 10 bases line up with TRBD2. The J segment lost 9 bases and the V segment lost 2 bases, leaving 10 bases of the junction unmatched. Germline V gene lookup returns CDR1 GTSNPN and CDR2 SVGIG (reference sequence). The CDR3 sequence is 15 residues long. As DNA, the CDR3 is TGTGCCTGGAGTCCCCGCCTAGCGGGAGTCCCTGAGCAGTTCTTC. This gives the protein CAWSPRLAGVPEQFF.

The chain recombines TRBV25-1 with TRBJ1-1, with 7 bases aligning to TRBD1. This CDR3 is built from 15 residues. CDR1 is MGHDK and CDR2 is SYGVNS in the germline V gene. Trimming cost V 7 bases and J 5 bases; bases outside gene matches: 13. Here the CDR3 DNA reads TGTGCCAGCACCGGGACAGTCCCGTCAGTGACTGAAGCTTTCTTT. Protein product: CASTGTVPSVTEAFF.

This clone was picked up many times. V gene TRBV5-6 combines with J gene TRBJ1-5; maybe TRBD1 (5 bases). Germline V CDR1 and CDR2: SGHDT, YYEEEE. V was clipped by 0 bases and J by 3 bases, with 7 bases between them. There are 14 residues in the CDR3. The CDR3 DNA reads as TGTGCCAGCAGCTTGGGGGGCGTCAATCAGCCCCAGCATTTT. Residues: CASSLGGVNQPQHF.

This clone was counted between two and nine times. The chain couples TRBV28 to TRBJ2-1; weak D call: TRBD1 (6 bases). Germline values: CDR1 MDHEN, CDR2 SYDVKM. V was cut by 10 bases and J by 0 bases, with 10 bases left in between. The CDR3 is 13 residues long. The CDR3 nucleotides read TGTGCCACCCTAGGGGGCTCCTACAATGAGCAGTTCTTC. It is translated as CATLGGSYNEQFF.

V is TRBV30 and J is TRBJ1-1; D is possibly TRBD1 (6 bases). The germline V gene encodes CDR1 GTSNPN and CDR2 SVGIG (reference sequence). V shed 3 bases and J shed 5 bases, with 13 bases lying between them. This CDR3 has 13 amino acids. CDR3 coding DNA: TGTGCCTGGAGCCTACAGGGATGGACTGAAGCTTTCTTT. As protein: CAWSLQGWTEAFF.

The V gene is TRBV5-4, the J gene TRBJ2-7, with TRBD2 matching 8 bases. This CDR3 is built from 17 residues. The germline V gene has CDR1 SGHNT and CDR2 YYREEE (reference sequence). V lost 5 bases to trimming and J lost 4 bases; unmatched junction nucleotides: 17. This CDR3 reads CASSLGSSAGGWYEQYF. As DNA, the CDR3 is TGTGCCAGCAGTCTGGGTAGTAGCGCGGGAGGTTGGTACGAGCAGTACTTC.

This chain joins TRBV14 and TRBJ2-5; no definite D call. The CDR3 has 13 residues. Germline V gene lookup returns CDR1 SGHDN and CDR2 FVKESK. Trimming took 0 bases from V and 1 from J, leaving 3 bases between them. CDR3 nucleotide sequence: TGTGCCAGCAGCCAAGATCTCCAAGAGACCCAGTACTTC. This codes for CASSQDLQETQYF.